This T cell receptor beta chain originates from a study of blood T cell repertoires in COVID-19. In the study overall: Samples representing acute and convalescent COVID-19 were sourced from the United States, Italy and Spain. Sources were T cells, B-cell-depleted T cells, or PBMCs; the material itself was cDNA or gDNA.

Per the study methods: Reference gene primer amplification in the assay estimated nucleated cell counts. Data came from immunoSEQ multiplex PCR; TCRdb stores just in-frame clones and leaves some out. The D gene and trimming were derived from the DNA, and the V and J assignments and clone size from that table. Of approximately 79,000 clones listed, approximately 80% are singletons. V was pared by 0 bases and J by 1 base, with 10 bases between. CDR3 length: 16 residues. The germline gives CDR1 MNHEY, CDR2 SVGAGI. The source material was peripheral blood. The source of this sequence is a woman aged 45-60 years with acute or convalescent COVID-19. J is TRBJ1-3 and V is TRBV6-5; perhaps TRBD1 as D (5 bases). The CDR3: CASSYSSPGSGNTIYF. CDR3 coding DNA: TGTGCCAGCAGTTACTCCTCGCCAGGGTCTGGAAACACCATATATTTT.